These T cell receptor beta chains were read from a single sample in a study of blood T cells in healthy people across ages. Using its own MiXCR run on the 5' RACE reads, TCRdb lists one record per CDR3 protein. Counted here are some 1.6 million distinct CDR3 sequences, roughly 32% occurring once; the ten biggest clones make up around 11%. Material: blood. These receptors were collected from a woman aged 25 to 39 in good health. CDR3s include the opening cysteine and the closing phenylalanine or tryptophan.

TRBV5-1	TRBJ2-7	CASSLGLSEAYEQYF
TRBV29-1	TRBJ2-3	CSVEDRPDTQYF
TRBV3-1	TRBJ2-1	CASGVRYGWYNEQFF
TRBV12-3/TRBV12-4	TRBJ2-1	CASSFGTSVAGSYNEQFF
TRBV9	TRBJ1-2	CASSPITGPLDYGYTF
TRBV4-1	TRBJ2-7	CASSQAASSSYEQYF
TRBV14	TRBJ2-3	CASSQDDRGLYGTDTQYF
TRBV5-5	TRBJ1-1	CASSLRTGGVPEAFF
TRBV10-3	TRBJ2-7	CAISGASGSYEQYF
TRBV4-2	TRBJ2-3	CASSQDTGVPTDTQYF
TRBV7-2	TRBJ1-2	CASSFMTEYGYTF
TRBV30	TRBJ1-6	CAWSGARDSPLHF
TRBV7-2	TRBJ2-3	CASSLEFASRTTDTQYF
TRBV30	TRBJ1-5	CAWSGSGDNQPQHF
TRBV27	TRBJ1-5	CASSLSWEGQPQHF
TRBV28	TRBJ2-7	CASTLPPWEQYF
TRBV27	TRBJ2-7	CASNQGGNSYEQYF
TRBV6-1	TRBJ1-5	CASSVKLSNQPQHF
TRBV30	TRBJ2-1	CAWRGLAGLNEQFF
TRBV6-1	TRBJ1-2	CASSGRQGTGGYTF
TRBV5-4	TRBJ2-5	CTSSYRDRVQETQYF
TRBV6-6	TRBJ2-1	CASRGTGGSSYNEQFF
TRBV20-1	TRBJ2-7	CSARDLAGKDYEQYF
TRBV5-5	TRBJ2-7	CASSQAGTLSSYEQYF
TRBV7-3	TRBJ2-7	CASSLSGGFGVYEQYF
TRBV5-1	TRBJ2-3	CASLPGALSTDTQYF
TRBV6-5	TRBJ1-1	CASWINTEAFF